Below are 22 T cell receptor beta chains sequenced from a single sample in a study of T cell responses to AZD1222 COVID-19 vaccine. Some clones are missing from TCRdb's copy, which holds only in-frame ones; the method was immunoSEQ multiplex PCR. The repertoire holds some 180,000 clones, with around 90% as singletons. Sequencing was performed on peripheral blood, taken on day 0 of AZD1222 vaccination. These receptors were taken from an adult in good health.

The chain combines TRBV7-3 with TRBJ2-7, with 11 bases matching TRBD2. Germline CDR1 and CDR2: SGHTA and FQGTGA. Trimming removed 4 bases from V and 1 base from J; junction bases left unmatched: 6. This CDR3 has 16 amino acids. CDR3 nucleotides: TGTGCCAGCAGCTCGTCGACTAGCGGGACTTCCTACGAGCAGTACTTC. Translating it yields CASSSSTSGTSYEQYF.

This chain links TRBV4-1 with TRBJ2-7; D call uncertain. The V gene's germline CDR1 is MGHRA and CDR2 YSYEKL. With 0 bases removed from V and 7 bases from J, the gap between germline ends came to 10 bases. The CDR3 runs to 13 residues. For the CDR3, the DNA is TGCGCCAGCAGCCAAGAGGGATCAAGGGAGCAGTACTTC. Translation gives CASSQEGSREQYF.

The DNA for the CDR3 is TGTGCCAGCAGCTTAAGTAAGGGAAACACTGAAGCTTTCTTT. It yields the protein CASSLSKGNTEAFF. This sequence joins TRBV7-6 and TRBJ1-1; unclear D gene. Deletions cut 2 bases from V and 2 bases from J, with 9 bases between. Germline lookup yields CDR1 SGHVS and CDR2 FNYEAQ. CDR3 length: 14 amino acids.

The J gene is TRBJ2-7, the V gene TRBV5-4; 7 bases are a match to TRBD1. CDR3 length equals 13 residues. Germline CDR1 SGHNT, CDR2 YYREEE (reference sequence). The trim removed 1 base at V and 4 bases at J, leaving 2 bases unmatched. This CDR3 reads CASSLTGVYEQYF. CDR3 in DNA: TGTGCCAGCAGCTTGACAGGGGTGTACGAGCAGTACTTC.

This clone occurred once. The CDR3 DNA reads as TGTGCCAGTGGCAGTCTTCGTGGCTACACCTTC. Translation gives CASGSLRGYTF. The chain has TRBV19 and TRBJ1-2, with D hard to call. Per germline, CDR1 LNHDA and CDR2 SQIVND (reference sequence). V lost 8 bases, J lost 7 bases, and 11 bases lay in between. This CDR3 has 11 amino acids.

The genes are TRBV14 and TRBJ2-1, with 7 bases lining up with TRBD1. This CDR3 is 15 amino acids long. Germline V lookup: CDR1 SGHDN, CDR2 FVKESK. The junction had 9 bases not matched to a gene; V was cut back by 4 bases and J by 6 bases. The DNA for the CDR3 is TGTGCCAGCAGCCCGTTCCGGGACAGTAGCAATGAGCAGTTCTTC. It encodes CASSPFRDSSNEQFF.

This chain joins TRBV9 and TRBJ1-1, with D perhaps matching TRBD1 (5 bases). Trimming took 3 bases from V and 7 from J, leaving 19 bases between them. CDR3 length: 15 residues. Germline V gene data show CDR1 as SGDLS and CDR2 as YYNGEE. The CDR3 DNA is TGTGCCAGCAGCGGAGGGGTGAGTCCTACGGTTGAAGCTTTCTTT. Translating it yields CASSGGVSPTVEAFF.

The rearrangement uses TRBV10-3 and TRBJ2-7; 8 nucleotides line up with TRBD2. The germline V gene has CDR1 ENHRY and CDR2 SYGVKD. The CDR3 totals 13 residues. The ends lost 10 bases at V and 2 bases at J; junction bases unmatched: 7. DNA for the CDR3: TGTGCCACCGCGACTAGCGAACCCTACGAGCAGTACTTC. Its translation is CATATSEPYEQYF.

The sample holds a few counts of this clone. The chain couples TRBV27 to TRBJ1-2; a possible D gene is TRBD1 (5 bases). V lost 3 bases and J lost 0, with 8 bases in between. Germline-derived CDR1 and CDR2 are MNHEY and SMNVEV (reference sequence). The CDR3 has 14 residues. In DNA, the CDR3 is TGTGCCAGCAGTTTTAAGGACACTAACTATGGCTACACCTTC. This encodes CASSFKDTNYGYTF.

The CDR3 region has the DNA TGTGCCAGCAGCCACGGACTAGCGGAACTTTACTTC. This sequence encodes CASSHGLAELYF. The chain joins TRBV3-1 (or the pseudogene TRBV3-2) to TRBJ2-4, with 10 bases aligning to TRBD2. The trim removed 3 bases at V and 16 bases at J, leaving 6 bases unmatched. CDR3 length equals 12 residues. The germline V gene encodes CDR1 LGHDT and CDR2 YNNKEL (reference sequence).

Note on this clone: Additional DNA sequences in this sample encode the identical CDR3. The genes are TRBV10-1 and TRBJ1-1; D is perhaps TRBD1 (6 bases). This CDR3 contains 13 residues. With 3 bases removed from V and 5 bases from J, the gap between germline ends came to 10 bases. The V gene's germline CDR1 is WNHNN and CDR2 SYGVQD (reference sequence). CDR3 sequence: CASSEQGYTEAFF. In nucleotides, the CDR3 is TGCGCCAGCAGTGAACAGGGATATACTGAAGCTTTCTTT.

This clone was counted once. V gene TRBV5-1 combines with J gene TRBJ2-5; D remains ambiguous. The length of the CDR3 is 14 residues. V lost 0 bases to trimming and J lost 1 base, with 7 bases between them. The germline CDR1 and CDR2 sequences are SGHRS and YFSETQ. This chain's CDR3 is CASSLGSGQETQYF. CDR3 DNA sequence: TGCGCCAGCAGCTTGGGTTCGGGCCAAGAGACCCAGTACTTC.

This chain links TRBV28 with TRBJ2-3; D may be TRBD2 (5 bases). V was clipped by 3 bases and J by 8 bases, with 9 bases between them. CDR3 length equals 12 residues. The V gene's germline CDR1 is MDHEN and CDR2 SYDVKM. The CDR3 sequence is CASSFGRVTQYF. The CDR3 nucleotides read TGTGCCAGCAGTTTTGGGCGGGTTACGCAGTATTTT.

This sequence joins TRBV7-2 and TRBJ2-1, with TRBD2 matching 11 bases. V shed 5 bases and J 9 bases; nucleotides not matched to a gene: 9. Germline lookup yields CDR1 SGHTA and CDR2 FQGNSA. The CDR3 covers 15 residues. The CDR3 sequence is CASSLPTSGIGEQFF. The CDR3 coding sequence is TGTGCCAGCAGCCTCCCGACTAGCGGGATTGGTGAGCAGTTCTTC. The whole variable domain, remainder taken from reference TRBV7-2 and TRBJ2-1, is GAGVSQSPSNKVTEKGKDVELRCDPISGHTALYWYRQSLGQGLEFLIYFQGNSAPDKSGLPSDRFSAERTGGSVSTLTIQRTQQEDSAVYLCASSLPTSGIGEQFFGPGTRLTVL.

This sequence joins TRBV11-2 and TRBJ2-3, with D uncertain. This CDR3 has 13 amino acids. Germline CDR1 is SGHAT and CDR2 is FQNNGV. V was pared by 0 bases and J by 7 bases, with 8 bases between. CDR3 amino acids: CASSLERRNTQYF. Written as DNA, the CDR3 is TGTGCCAGCAGCTTAGAACGCAGGAATACGCAGTATTTT.

The chain couples TRBV30 to TRBJ1-1; D remains unclear. The CDR3 has 15 amino acids. In germline, CDR1 is GTSNPN, CDR2 SVGIG (reference sequence). V was pared by 0 bases and J by 5 bases, with 16 bases between. The CDR3 DNA reads as TGTGCCTGGAGTGTAAGTTTCCGGGGAGAGACTGAAGCTTTCTTT. Residues: CAWSVSFRGETEAFF.

The J gene is TRBJ1-5, the V gene TRBV24-1; maybe TRBD1 (6 bases). The germline CDR1 and CDR2 sequences are KGHDR and SFDVKD. This CDR3 is built from 15 residues. Trimming removed 2 bases at V and 11 bases at J, with 18 bases between. The CDR3 nucleotides are TGTGCCACCAGTGATTCTAGGGGGGCGGGGTCGACCCAGCATTTT. Protein: CATSDSRGAGSTQHF.

The V and J genes are TRBV18 and TRBJ2-5; 11 bases are shared with TRBD1. CDR1 and CDR2 (germline): KGHSH, LQKENI. V lost 2 bases to trimming and J lost 5 bases; unmatched junction nucleotides: 4. The CDR3 sequence is 15 residues long. CDR3 coding DNA: TGTGCCAGCTCACCAAGGACAGGGGGCGAGGAGACCCAGTACTTC. It is translated as CASSPRTGGEETQYF.

The chain employs TRBV28 and TRBJ1-2; 8 bases match TRBD1. From germline, CDR1 is MDHEN and CDR2 SYDVKM. V lost 5 bases and J lost 4; bases outside the gene matches: 9. The CDR3 length is 15 residues. The CDR3, as DNA: TGTGCCAGCAGTATACAGGGGGGGTATAGCTATGGCTACACCTTC. Translation: CASSIQGGYSYGYTF.

The chain carries TRBV27 and TRBJ1-6; D is unresolved. The CDR3 covers 15 residues. CDR1 and CDR2 from the germline V gene are MNHEY and SMNVEV (reference sequence). V shed 2 bases and J shed 3 bases, with 8 bases lying between them. CDR3 in amino acids: CASSLLSNYNSPLHF. The CDR3 DNA reads as TGTGCCAGCAGTTTACTGAGTAACTATAATTCACCCCTCCACTTT.

The chain couples TRBV5-1 to TRBJ1-3; D not resolved. The V gene lost 3 bases and the J gene lost 0 bases, with 4 bases spanning the gap. CDR3 length equals 13 residues. Germline assignment: CDR1 SGHRS and CDR2 YFSETQ. This chain's CDR3 is CASSSNSGNTIYF. The CDR3 bases are TGCGCCAGCAGCTCTAACTCTGGAAACACCATATATTTT.

The chain uses TRBV11-1 and TRBJ2-2, with D perhaps matching TRBD1 (5 bases). Germline V gene data show CDR1 as SGHAT and CDR2 as FQDESV (reference sequence). The CDR3 is 16 residues long. Trimming pared 3 bases from V and 4 bases from J, leaving 15 bases between. CDR3 DNA: TGTGCCAGCAGCTTTCGAACAGGAAGAGCCACCGGGGAGCTGTTTTTT. Translating it yields CASSFRTGRATGELFF.